These 8 T cell receptor beta chains were all obtained from the same sample, sequenced in a study of response to subunit inactivated influenza vaccine. TCRdb recomputed calls from the RT-PCR reads with MiXCR, one row per CDR3 protein. In the table there are about 520,000 distinct CDR3 sequences, 25% of which are singletons. This sample comprised CD4+ T cells sorted from PBMCs, obtained around 5 days after vaccination. The origin of the receptors is a man over 45 who received an inactivated influenza vaccine.

Here the CDR3 DNA reads TGTGCCAGCAGCCCCGGGACAGGGGGTCCCTACGAGCAGTACTTC. Amino acid sequence: CASSPGTGGPYEQYF. V is TRBV7-2 and J is TRBJ2-7, with 11 bases identical to TRBD1. Germline V CDR1 and CDR2: SGHTA, FQGNSA. The CDR3 is 15 residues long. Losses at the gene ends were 5 bases for V and 2 bases for J; bases not matched to a gene: 5. The full variable domain, with the rest looked up from reference TRBV7-2 and TRBJ2-7, is GAGVSQSPSNKVTEKGKDVELRCDPISGHTALYWYRQSLGQGLEFLIYFQGNSAPDKSGLPSDRFSAERTGGSVSTLTIQRTQQEDSAVYLCASSPGTGGPYEQYFGPGTRLTVT.

This rearrangement joins TRBV18 to TRBJ1-1; TRBD1 might be the D (5 bases). V lost 5 bases, J lost 1 base, and 8 bases lay in between. Per the germline V gene, CDR1 is KGHSH and CDR2 is LQKENI. CDR3 length equals 13 residues. The CDR3 sequence: CASSDSANTEAFF. DNA for the CDR3: TGTGCCAGCTCAGACAGCGCGAACACTGAAGCTTTCTTT.

This clonotype was seen a few times. The chain employs TRBV7-2 and TRBJ2-1; a possible D gene is TRBD2 (5 bases). Germline CDR1 SGHTA, CDR2 FQGNSA. This CDR3 comprises 15 residues. V was trimmed by 4 bases and J by 3 bases, leaving 13 bases between them. Written as DNA, the CDR3 is TGTGCCAGCAGCTCCCCCCCAGGACTCTACAATGAGCAGTTCTTC. It specifies CASSSPPGLYNEQFF. The entire variable domain, with the rest obtained from reference TRBV7-2 and TRBJ2-1, is as follows: GAGVSQSPSNKVTEKGKDVELRCDPISGHTALYWYRQSLGQGLEFLIYFQGNSAPDKSGLPSDRFSAERTGGSVSTLTIQRTQQEDSAVYLCASSSPPGLYNEQFFGPGTRLTVL.

This clonotype was counted a few times. The chain couples TRBV7-2 to TRBJ1-1; D gene unclear. Germline CDR1 is SGHTA and CDR2 is FQGNSA. Trimming left V 0 bases short and J 0 bases short, with 8 bases between. CDR3 length: 15 residues. This CDR3 reads CASSLAGKMNTEAFF. The CDR3 DNA is TGTGCCAGCAGCTTAGCGGGCAAGATGAACACTGAAGCTTTCTTT.

Only a few counts were recorded for this clonotype. The gene calls are TRBV18 and TRBJ2-7; 7 bases are a match to TRBD1. CDR3 length: 13 residues. V shed 2 bases and J 5 bases; nucleotides not matched to a gene: 3. Germline V gene lookup returns CDR1 KGHSH and CDR2 LQKENI. The CDR3 bases are TGTGCCAGCTCACCAAGACAGGGCGACGAGCAGTACTTC. Translating it yields CASSPRQGDEQYF. Drawing the rest from reference TRBV18 and TRBJ2-7, the complete variable domain is NAGVMQNPRHLVRRRGQEARLRCSPMKGHSHVYWYRQLPEEGLKFMVYLQKENIIDESGMPKERFSAEFPKEGPSILRIQQVVRGDSAAYFCASSPRQGDEQYFGPGTRLTVT.

The chain is built from TRBV19 and TRBJ1-5; tentative D call: TRBD1 (5 bases). The CDR3 runs to 12 residues. CDR1 and CDR2 from the germline V gene are LNHDA and SQIVND (reference sequence). The ends were cut back, 6 bases at V and 7 bases at J, with 10 bases in the middle. The CDR3 bases are TGTGCCAGTAGCCCCCGGGGGCAGCCCCAGCATTTT. Amino acids: CASSPRGQPQHF.

The chain has TRBV5-6 and TRBJ2-7, with a possible D match to TRBD1 (6 bases). V was shortened by 1 base and J by 2 bases, with 16 bases between the two germline ends. Germline assignment: CDR1 SGHDT and CDR2 YYEEEE. The CDR3 contains 16 residues. The CDR3: CASSLYLGTLTYEQYF. CDR3 nucleotides: TGTGCCAGCAGCTTGTATCTCGGGACATTAACCTACGAGCAGTACTTC.

The CDR3 DNA follows: TGTGCCAGCAGACTAGGACAGGTGGGTCCGGCTTTCTTT. It translates to CASRLGQVGPAFF. This sequence joins TRBV12-3 or TRBV12-4 and TRBJ1-1, with 7 bases matching TRBD1. The CDR3 consists of 13 residues. Trimming took 6 bases from V and 11 from J; bases not matched to a gene: 12.